Below, one T cell receptor beta chain is given with its context. Its antigen is not identified. The method was immunoSEQ multiplex PCR; TCRdb's version includes in-frame clones alone and lacks a portion of them. Of 45,000 to 65,000 clones listed, roughly 89% are singletons. The data were obtained in a study of T cells in localized non-small cell lung cancer. Germline V gene data show CDR1 as LNHDA and CDR2 as SQIVND (reference sequence). This CDR3 is 17 amino acids long. V lost 2 bases, J lost 0 bases, and 11 bases lay in between. General observations from the study: Across samples, adjacent lung featured a median approximately 56 of the top 100 tumor clones.

This chain links TRBV19 with TRBJ2-6, with D unresolved. Material: peripheral blood, obtained before any cancer treatment. The source of this sequence is a man aged 40-75 years with stage I squamous cell lung carcinoma. In nucleotides, the CDR3 is TGTGCCAGTAGTATACGGGTCCTATCCTCTGGGGCCAACGTCCTGACTTTC. Translating gives CASSIRVLSSGANVLTF.